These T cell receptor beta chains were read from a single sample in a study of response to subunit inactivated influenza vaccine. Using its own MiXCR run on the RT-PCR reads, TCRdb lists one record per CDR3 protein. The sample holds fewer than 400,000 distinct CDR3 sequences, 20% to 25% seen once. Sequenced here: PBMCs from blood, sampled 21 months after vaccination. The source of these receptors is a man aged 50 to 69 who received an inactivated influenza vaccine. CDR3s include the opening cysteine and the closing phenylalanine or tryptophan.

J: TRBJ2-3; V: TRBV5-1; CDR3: CASSLDRGAGTDTQYF
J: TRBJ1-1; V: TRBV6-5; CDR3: CASSYGSGTEAFF
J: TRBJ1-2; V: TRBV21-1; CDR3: CASSRQENYGYTF
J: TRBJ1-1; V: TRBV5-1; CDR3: CASRDQGNTEVFF
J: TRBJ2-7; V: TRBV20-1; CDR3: CSARVDSGHHYEQYF
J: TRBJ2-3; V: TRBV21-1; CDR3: CASSKGLERVQDTQYF
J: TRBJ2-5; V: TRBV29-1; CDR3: CSAKTGEETQYF
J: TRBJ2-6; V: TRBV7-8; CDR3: CASSFPGGDVLTF
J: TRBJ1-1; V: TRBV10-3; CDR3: CAIRSQENTEAFF
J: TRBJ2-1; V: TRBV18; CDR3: CASSPLAAVLAENNEQFF
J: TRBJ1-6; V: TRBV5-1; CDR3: CASSKGTGRENSPLHF
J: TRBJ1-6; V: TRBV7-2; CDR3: CASSYRVLNSPLHF
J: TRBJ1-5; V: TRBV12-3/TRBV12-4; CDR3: CASNPDGNSNQPQHF
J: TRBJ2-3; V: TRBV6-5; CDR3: CASSFDRDRGRTDTQYF
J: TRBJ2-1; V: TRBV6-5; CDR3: CASSSGDRDNEQFF
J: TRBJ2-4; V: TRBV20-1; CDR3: CSAKETRTGTPIQYF
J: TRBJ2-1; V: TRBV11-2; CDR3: CASSLGFSGGAFDEQFF
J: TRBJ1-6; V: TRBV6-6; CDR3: CASRGQGNSPLHF
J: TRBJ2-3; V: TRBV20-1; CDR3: CSARDRGSGRAATQYF
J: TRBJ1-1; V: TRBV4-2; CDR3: CASSQLDANTEAFF
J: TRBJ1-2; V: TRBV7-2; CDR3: CASSWDRLYGYTF
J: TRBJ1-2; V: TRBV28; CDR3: CASRADRVGSGYTF
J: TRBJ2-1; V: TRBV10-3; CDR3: CAISASLAGGRDNEQFF
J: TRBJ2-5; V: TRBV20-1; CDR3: CSARDMRSSQETQYF
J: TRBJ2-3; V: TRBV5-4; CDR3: CASSLDGVNKHTQYF
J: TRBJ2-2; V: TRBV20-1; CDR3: CSARGDSVSTGELFF
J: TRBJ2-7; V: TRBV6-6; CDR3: CASRQDRAYEQYF
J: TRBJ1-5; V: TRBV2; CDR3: CASSDEVGQPQHF
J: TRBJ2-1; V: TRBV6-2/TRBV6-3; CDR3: CASSRDRGSSYNEQFF
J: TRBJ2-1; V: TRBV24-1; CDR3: CATSDGLAGETREQFF
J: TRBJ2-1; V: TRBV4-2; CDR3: CASSQTQHYEQFF
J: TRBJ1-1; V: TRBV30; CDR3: CAWIWWKENTEAFF
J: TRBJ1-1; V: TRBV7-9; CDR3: CASSVGIEAFF
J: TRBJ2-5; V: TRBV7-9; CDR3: CASSPSGRPQETQYF
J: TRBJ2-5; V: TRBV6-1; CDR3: CAAKNPGQGFRETQYF
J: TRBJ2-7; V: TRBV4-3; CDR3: CASAQGVPYEQYF
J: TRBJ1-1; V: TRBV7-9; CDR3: CASSQEGRAEAFF
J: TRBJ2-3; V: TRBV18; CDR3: CASSPSGASTDTQYF
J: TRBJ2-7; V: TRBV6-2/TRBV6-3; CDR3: CASSYGGQHYEQYF
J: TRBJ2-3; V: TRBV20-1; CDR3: CSARDQRGLEQYF
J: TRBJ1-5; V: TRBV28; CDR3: CASSLMGNQPQHF
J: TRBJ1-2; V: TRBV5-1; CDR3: CASSLERATGGYTF